The rows below give T cell receptor beta chains drawn from one sample of a study of CD8+ T cells in alopecia areata. The data were produced by immunoSEQ multiplex PCR, yet TCRdb's version contains in-frame clones alone and is incomplete. The table lists fewer than 150,000 clones, roughly 50% of them singletons, with nearly 30% in the top ten. The sample in question was CD8+ T cells sorted from blood, obtained at week 4, from a patient treated with tofacitinib. The receptors were gathered from a human donor with alopecia areata. Each CDR3 is given without its conserved first and last residue.

v_call	j_call	cdr3_aa
TRBV7-9	TRBJ2-3	ASSFERDTQY
TRBV23-1	TRBJ1-2	ASPRVAWQNYGYT
TRBV15	TRBJ2-1	ATSSAGSEQF
TRBV2	TRBJ2-7	ASDGGGSSYEQY
TRBV15	TRBJ1-2	ATSSGTDYGYT
TRBV30	TRBJ2-7	ALRDRGYEQY
TRBV29-1	TRBJ2-3	SVIRDTQY
TRBV4-2	TRBJ2-7	ASSQGSEQY
TRBV29-1	TRBJ2-1	SVVETASNEQF
TRBV29-1	TRBJ1-1	SVARLGGKNTEAF
TRBV30	TRBJ2-6	AGAQGAGANVLT
TRBV28	TRBJ2-7	ASSFSGTGVYEQY
TRBV30	TRBJ2-2	AWSLSSGELF
TRBV29-1	TRBJ2-7	SVDSGTGIYEQY
TRBV13	TRBJ2-7	ASSFRQGVYSYEQY
TRBV27	TRBJ2-5	ASSTSAQETQY
TRBV7-7	TRBJ2-7	ASSLVAEQY
TRBV29-1	TRBJ1-2	SVAGTVSDGYT
TRBV5-6	TRBJ1-5	ASSLASNQPQH
TRBV7-2	TRBJ1-1	ASSLAGGFTEAF
TRBV25-1	TRBJ1-2	ASSEFDTYGYT
TRBV29-1	TRBJ2-2	SVRQVNTGELF
TRBV30	TRBJ2-7	AWSVGHGTYEQY
TRBV29-1	TRBJ2-5	SVDPLASGPQETQY
TRBV30	TRBJ2-3	AWSGTPWTSVSTDTQY
TRBV7-9	TRBJ2-2	ASSSQRTGLNTGELF
TRBV25-1	TRBJ2-3	ATSVGVDTQY
TRBV29-1	TRBJ1-5	SVEERAGQPQH
TRBV30	TRBJ1-1	AWSVSAEAF
TRBV6-5	TRBJ2-7	ASTGGYEQY
TRBV30	TRBJ1-2	AWSDDAQNT
TRBV28	TRBJ2-6	ASTGGSSGANVLT
TRBV15	TRBJ1-5	ATSRRIDQPQH
TRBV30	TRBJ2-1	AWSTLAGGKFYNEQF
TRBV7-6	TRBJ2-5	ASSLAGGLTETQY
TRBV27	TRBJ1-2	ASSLSSGGTYGYT
TRBV23-1	TRBJ1-2	ASSQCDDTNYGYT
TRBV7-2	TRBJ1-2	ASSLIGYT
TRBV30	TRBJ1-2	AWSSGQGDGYT
TRBV6-5	TRBJ2-7	ASSDGGGGEQY
TRBV29-1	TRBJ1-1	SGDRGKRAF
TRBV29-1	TRBJ2-7	SVLGTGVYEQY
TRBV12-5	NA	ASGFEVGTGAYEQY
TRBV4-1	TRBJ1-1	ASSHLKDTEAF
TRBV6-1	TRBJ1-1	ASSEGPGEGSTEAF
TRBV5-1	TRBJ1-3	ASSEGSSGNTIY
TRBV15	TRBJ1-1	ATSRDREAGEAF
TRBV2	TRBJ2-5	ASQGVWDTGNKETQY